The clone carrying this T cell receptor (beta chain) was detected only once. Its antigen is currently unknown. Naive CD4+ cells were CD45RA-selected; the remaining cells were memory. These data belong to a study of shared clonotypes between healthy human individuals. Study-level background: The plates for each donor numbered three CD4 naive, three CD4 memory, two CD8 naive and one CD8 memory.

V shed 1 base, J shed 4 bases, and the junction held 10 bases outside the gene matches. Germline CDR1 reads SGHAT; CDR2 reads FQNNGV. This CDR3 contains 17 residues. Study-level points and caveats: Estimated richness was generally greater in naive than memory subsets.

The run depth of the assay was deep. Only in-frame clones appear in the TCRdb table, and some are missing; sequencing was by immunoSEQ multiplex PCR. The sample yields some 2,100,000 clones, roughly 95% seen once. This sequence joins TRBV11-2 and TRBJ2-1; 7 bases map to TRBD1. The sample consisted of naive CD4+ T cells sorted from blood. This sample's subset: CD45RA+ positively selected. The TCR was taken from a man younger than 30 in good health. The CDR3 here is CASSLGTGDAIYNEQFF. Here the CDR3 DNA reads TGTGCCAGCAGCTTAGGGACAGGAGACGCCATATACAATGAGCAGTTCTTC. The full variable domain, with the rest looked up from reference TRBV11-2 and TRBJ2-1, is EAGVAQSPRYKIIEKRQSVAFWCNPISGHATLYWYQQILGQGPKLLIQFQNNGVVDDSQLPKDRFSAERLKGVDSTLKIQPAKLEDSAVYLCASSLGTGDAIYNEQFFGPGTRLTVL.